This T cell receptor beta chain was retrieved from a study of blood T cells in healthy people across ages. General study findings and limits: Aged donors had fewer naive CD4+ cells and lower diversity than long-lived donors. Among T cells, TCR beta diversity per million cells dropped roughly linearly as age rose.

Germline CDR1 is SGDLS and CDR2 is YYNGEE. The CDR3 runs 18 residues. About this clonotype itself: The antigen is undetermined. Mismatch with germline at one junction end may stem from a read error.

Next came a second PCR, run for about 7 to 12 cycles, which used a sample-barcoded 5' primer along with a J-beta primer mix. Using its own MiXCR run on the 5' RACE reads, TCRdb lists one record per CDR3 protein. The repertoire includes some 1.8 million distinct CDR3 sequences, about two fifths of them detected once, and around 23% sits in the top ten. The sequenced sample consisted of blood. The receptor was derived from a human donor in good health. The chain combines TRBV9 with TRBJ2-1; 7 bases fit TRBD1. The DNA for the CDR3 is TGTGCCAGCAGCGTAGCTACGGGACAGATGAGCTCCTCCAATGAGCAGTTCTTC. Its translation is CASSVATGQMSSSNEQFF.